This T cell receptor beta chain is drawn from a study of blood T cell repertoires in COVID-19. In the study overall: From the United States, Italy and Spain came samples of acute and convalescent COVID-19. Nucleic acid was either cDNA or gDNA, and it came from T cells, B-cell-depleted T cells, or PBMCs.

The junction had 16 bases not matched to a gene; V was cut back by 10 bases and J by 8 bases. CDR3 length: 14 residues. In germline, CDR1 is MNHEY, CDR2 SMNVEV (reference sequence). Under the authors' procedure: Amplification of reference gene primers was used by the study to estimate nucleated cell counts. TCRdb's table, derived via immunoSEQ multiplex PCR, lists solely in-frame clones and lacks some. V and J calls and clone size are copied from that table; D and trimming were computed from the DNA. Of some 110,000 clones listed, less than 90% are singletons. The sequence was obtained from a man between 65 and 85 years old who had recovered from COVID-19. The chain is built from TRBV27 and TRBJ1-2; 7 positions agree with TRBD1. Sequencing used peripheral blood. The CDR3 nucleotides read TGTGCCACCTCAAACCCGGGACAGTCTTTAGGCTACACCTTC. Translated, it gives CATSNPGQSLGYTF.